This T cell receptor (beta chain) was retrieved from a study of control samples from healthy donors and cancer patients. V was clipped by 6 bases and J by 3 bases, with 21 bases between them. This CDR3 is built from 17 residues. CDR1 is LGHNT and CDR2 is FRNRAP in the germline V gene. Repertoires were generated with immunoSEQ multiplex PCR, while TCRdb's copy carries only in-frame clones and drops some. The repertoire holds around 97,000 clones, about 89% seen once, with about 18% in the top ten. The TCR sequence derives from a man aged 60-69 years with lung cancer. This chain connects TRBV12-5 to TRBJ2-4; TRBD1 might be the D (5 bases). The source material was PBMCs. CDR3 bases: TGTGCTAGTGGCCCCCTTGACAGCCTTCGGAGCAAAAACATTCAGTACTTC. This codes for CASGPLDSLRSKNIQYF.